This TCR beta chain was sequenced during a study of T cells in Graves' hyperthyroidism and ophthalmopathy (dated by TCRdb to the late 2010s). Describing the broader study: Peripheral blood samples were taken at initial diagnosis, before any treatment was given. To identify TCR V-J signatures that set the groups apart, the researchers used a discovery cohort of approximately 98 patients, made up of some 41 with Graves' ophthalmopathy and about 60 with stable Graves' hyperthyroidism. Prospective prediction of ophthalmopathy was tested in an independent validation cohort consisting of 18 hyperthyroidism patients and 15 or so patients who later progressed to ophthalmopathy. For training and testing, the 100 or so patients in the discovery cohort were randomly divided in a 7:3 ratio. In over five Graves' hyperthyroidism patients, the study also compared T-cell repertoires from thyroid tissue with T-cell repertoires from blood. After blood sampling, hyperthyroidism patients were treated with methimazole at a starting dose of 30 mg daily, and ophthalmopathy patients were treated with high-dose intravenous methylprednisolone. TCR Vbeta CDR3 sequencing of 120 to 150 peripheral blood samples (over 40 ophthalmopathy, 75 hyperthyroidism and approximately 17 progressor patients) is reported in the paper.

Amplification of TCR beta CDR3 regions was carried out from RNA transcripts. The first round of RT-PCR for the TCR CDR3 was performed with the HTBI primer set and the Qiagen OneStep RT-PCR kit. The libraries were constructed in a second round of multiplex PCR and then size-selected and purified. Libraries were sequenced paired-end with 100 bp reads on an Illumina HiSeq2000. The original methods were these. SOAPnuke was used to process the raw data, with reads discarded if the reads contained adapters or uncalled bases, had a mean Phred below 15, or lacked an exact constant-primer or identifier match. COPE v1.2.5 was used to merge the high-quality paired reads, and each unique nucleotide sequence was defined as a clonotype. Clonotypes were aligned to IMGT TRBV, TRBD and TRBJ reference segments using MiTCR v1.1. Analysis was restricted to V-J combinations with a frequency above 0.0001, which covered about 99% of repertoires. The TCS score was defined as F50 (clonal expansion) divided by E x V (chaos), with BLOSUM62-based TCRdist calculated between CDR3 peptides within each V-J. Welch's t-statistics and random forest reduced roughly 530 V-J features to 10 to 15, which were used in a naive Bayes classifier (R e1071). TCRdb redid the processing of the public reads, applying fastp at Q25 and MiXCR, and retained in-frame beta chains. Records with the same CDR3 protein are collapsed into one entry carrying the most frequent genes and DNA. TCRdb assigned the V and J calls; the authors' analysis was not used. This sample gives about 200,000 distinct CDR3 sequences in total; about a sixth of them show up just once. The top ten clones comprise roughly 44% of the sample.

Points the paper makes about the study in general: No statistical method was used to fix the sample size in advance, and group allocation was not hidden from the investigators. In validation, the model predicted progression to ophthalmopathy a median of 6.5 months before onset, with about 64% sensitivity and roughly 77% specificity. Most expanded thyroid clonotypes (frequency above 0.001) were also detected in blood, a finding suggesting that blood repertoires may reflect thyroid immune responses. A model built on a 13 V-J signature distinguished ophthalmopathy from stable hyperthyroidism, reaching 85% to 90% sensitivity and 81% to 83% specificity in cross-validation and 80%/75% in testing.

Stable Graves' hyperthyroidism was defined as no progression to ophthalmopathy during 18 months of follow-up. Hyperthyroidism patients were newly diagnosed, had a disease duration of under 2 months, and were aged 18 to 65 years. Any patient with an uncontrolled infection, another autoimmune disease, pregnancy or lactation was excluded. Clinical symptoms, serum thyroxine and TRAb, thyroid ultrasound, and orbital computed tomography formed the basis for the diagnoses. PBMCs were isolated from about 9.1 ml of fresh peripheral blood by Ficoll-Paque density gradient centrifugation. Total RNA was extracted using Trizol reagent, and RNA quality was assessed on an Agilent 2100 Bioanalyzer. From its cysteine to its phenylalanine, the CDR3 spans 16 amino acids. This entry keeps only the CDR3 DNA: 48 bases, framed from base 1. The CDR1 and CDR2 encoded by the germline V gene (reference sequence) are DFQATT and SNEGSKA. V gives up 1 base and J gives up 1 base, and the segment between their germline ends measures 17 bases.

At least ten counts were recorded for this clonotype. Its antigen is unknown. No qualities accompany the bases; no much larger clone lies one base away. Rearrangement joined TRBV20-1 to TRBJ2-7; TRBD2 is a possible D gene, resting on 5 matching bases. The sequenced sample consisted of blood. The receptor's source is a middle-aged man with Graves' hyperthyroidism. The CDR3 region reads CSARAMGSGRSYEQYF. Read as DNA, the sequence is TGCAGTGCTAGAGCAATGGGGAGCGGACGGTCCTACGAGCAGTACTTC.